This T cell receptor beta chain was recorded in a study of shared clonotypes between healthy human individuals. V was clipped by 4 bases and J by 7 bases, with 10 bases between them. Germline CDR1 reads MDHEN; CDR2 reads SYDVKM. The CDR3 spans 12 residues. The count of this clone is one. The table came from immunoSEQ multiplex PCR; TCRdb's copy has only in-frame clones and leaves some out. The table shows roughly 680,000 clones, with roughly 72% occurring only once. Material: memory CD4+ T cells sorted from blood. Subset defined: CD45RA-negative fraction. This receptor was obtained from a woman aged 25 to 39 in good health. This chain links TRBV28 with TRBJ1-1; D is uncertain. The CDR3 DNA follows: TGTGCCAGCAGTTGGGCGCCGGGTGAAGCTTTCTTT. This gives the protein CASSWAPGEAFF.